Listed below are T cell receptor beta chains from one sample, sequenced in a study of T cell responses to AZD1222 COVID-19 vaccine. Method: immunoSEQ multiplex PCR; TCRdb's copy keeps in-frame clones and lacks some. This sample has 99,000 or so clones; over 80% occur once, and the top ten carry approximately 5.1%. The input for sequencing was peripheral blood, taken on day 0 of AZD1222 vaccination. These receptors all come from an adult in good health. The CDR3 runs from the conserved cysteine through the conserved F or W. D genes are given only for firm matches. Size is stated for part of the rows, as once, few or many counts, or as a class when the clone is expanded.

j_gene	d_gene	v_gene	abundance	CDR3aa	CDR3nt
TRBJ2-1	.	TRBV6-5	.	CASKRDVISYNEQFF	TGTGCCAGCAAAAGGGATGTGATCTCCTACAATGAGCAGTTCTTC
TRBJ2-1	.	TRBV5-1	.	CASTLVGGASYNEQFF	TGCGCCAGCACCTTAGTAGGGGGGGCCTCCTACAATGAGCAGTTCTTC
TRBJ1-2	.	TRBV6-5	.	CASTRGGNYGYTF	TGTGCCAGCACTCGGGGAGGGAACTATGGCTACACCTTC
TRBJ1-2	TRBD1	TRBV3-1/TRBV3-2	.	CASSQLGQGFYTF	TGTGCCAGCAGCCAACTCGGACAGGGCTTTTACACCTTC
TRBJ1-1	TRBD1	TRBV5-8	.	CASSSPGQGWTEAFF	TGTGCCAGCAGCTCGCCGGGACAGGGATGGACTGAAGCTTTCTTT
TRBJ1-2	.	TRBV6-5	.	CASRGQFDYGYTF	TGTGCCAGCAGAGGACAGTTCGACTATGGCTACACCTTC
TRBJ1-1	.	TRBV4-3	few	CASSQAGPGGTEAFF	TGCGCCAGCAGCCAAGCTGGCCCTGGGGGCACTGAAGCTTTCTTT
TRBJ2-4	.	TRBV7-2	once	CASSLVGLAKNIQYF	TGTGCCAGCAGCTTAGTCGGATTAGCCAAAAACATTCAGTACTTC
TRBJ1-4	.	TRBV4-2	once	CASSTYFRARDEKLFF	TGTGCCAGCAGCACCTACTTTCGGGCGCGGGATGAAAAACTGTTTTTT
TRBJ1-1	.	TRBV11-2	.	CASSLSGAGTEAFF	TGTGCCAGCAGCCTAAGTGGGGCTGGAACTGAAGCTTTCTTT
TRBJ1-6	.	TRBV6-5	.	CASRPGPKNSPLHF	TGTGCCAGCAGACCGGGACCGAAGAATTCACCCCTCCACTTT
TRBJ2-1	.	TRBV4-3	.	CASSLLPAAEQFF	TGCGCCAGCAGCCTGCTGCCAGCCGCTGAGCAGTTCTTC
TRBJ1-3	TRBD1	TRBV10-3	few	CAIRPTGVDSGNTIYF	TGTGCCATCAGACCGACAGGGGTCGACTCTGGAAACACCATATATTTT
TRBJ1-2	.	TRBV6-6	.	CASRPDPGGYTF	TGTGCCAGCAGACCCGACCCGGGTGGCTACACCTTC
TRBJ1-5	TRBD1	TRBV15	.	CATHPTGSLYSGNQPQHF	TGTGCCACTCATCCGACAGGGAGCCTCTATTCTGGCAATCAGCCCCAGCATTTT
TRBJ2-3	.	TRBV2	.	CASRMLSTQYF	TGTGCCAGCCGTATGCTATCTACGCAGTATTTT
TRBJ2-5	.	TRBV7-2	.	CASSPQGETQYF	TGTGCCAGCAGCCCGCAGGGAGAGACCCAGTACTTC
TRBJ1-1	TRBD1	TRBV25-1	.	CASSEVGQGAPEAFF	TGTGCCAGCAGTGAGGTGGGACAGGGGGCCCCTGAAGCTTTCTTT
TRBJ2-3	.	TRBV4-3	.	CASSQVRQEGWTDTQYF	TGCGCCAGCAGCCAAGTCCGACAGGAGGGTTGGACAGATACGCAGTATTTT
TRBJ1-3	.	TRBV9	.	CASSVGAGRVSGNTIYF	TGTGCCAGCAGCGTAGGGGCAGGGAGAGTTTCTGGAAACACCATATATTTT
TRBJ2-1	.	TRBV7-2	.	CASSLYIGAPREQFF	TGTGCCAGCAGCTTATACATCGGGGCACCCCGAGAGCAGTTCTTC
TRBJ2-2	TRBD2	TRBV10-3	.	CAISPREGGRSGELFF	TGTGCCATCAGTCCCAGGGAGGGAGGAAGGTCCGGGGAGCTGTTTTTT
TRBJ1-4	.	TRBV6-2/TRBV6-3	few	CASSYLTGISEKLFF	TGTGCCAGCAGTTACCTAACAGGGATATCTGAAAAACTGTTTTTT
TRBJ1-1	TRBD1	TRBV10-3	once	CAIRQGYTEAFF	TGTGCCATCAGACAGGGGTACACTGAAGCTTTCTTT
TRBJ2-3	.	TRBV19	.	CASLGRTPDTQYF	TGTGCCAGTTTGGGCAGGACCCCAGATACGCAGTATTTT